The rows below give T cell receptor beta chains drawn from one sample of a study of blood T cell repertoires in COVID-19. Generated by immunoSEQ multiplex PCR, the TCRdb table keeps only in-frame clones and is missing some. Here the sample spans 150,000 to 200,000 clones, roughly 86% being singletons. The sample comprised peripheral blood. These receptors originate from a man aged 65-85 years with acute or convalescent COVID-19. Both conserved end residues are part of each CDR3. Each record gives: J gene, V gene, clone size, D gene, CDR3 DNA, CDR3 protein. A D gene is named only where the DNA matches it firmly. The size field is filled for only some rows; it gives once, few, many or a size class.

TRBJ1-6	TRBV10-2	-	-	TGCGCCAGCAGTGTTCCGGGGGGGAATTCACCCCTCCACTTT	CASSVPGGNSPLHF
TRBJ2-1	TRBV9	-	TRBD2	TGTGCCAGCAGCGTAGAAGTAGCGGGTTGGTACAATGAGCAGTTCTTC	CASSVEVAGWYNEQFF
TRBJ2-5	TRBV4-2	-	TRBD2	TGTGCCAGCAGCCAATGGGGGCTAGCGGGGGGCCAAGAGACCCAGTACTTC	CASSQWGLAGGQETQYF
TRBJ1-4	TRBV6-6	-	-	TGTGCCAGCAGTTACCACGGGGCTAATGAAAAACTGTTTTTT	CASSYHGANEKLFF
TRBJ1-6	TRBV28	few	-	TGTGCCAGCAGTTTAGAGCAGGGCGGTTCACCCCTCCACTTT	CASSLEQGGSPLHF
TRBJ2-7	TRBV11-2	-	-	TGTGCCAGCAGAACCTGGGCGGGTGCCTTTCCCGAGCAGTACTTC	CASRTWAGAFPEQYF
TRBJ2-3	TRBV7-3	-	TRBD2	TGTGCCAGCAGCTCCCCATTGGAGCGGGGGGGCGGGGATACGCAGTATTTT	CASSSPLERGGGDTQYF
TRBJ2-5	TRBV5-5	-	TRBD1	TGTGCCAGCAGCCGAGGACAGGGGGATGAGACCCAGTACTTC	CASSRGQGDETQYF
TRBJ1-2	TRBV29-1	-	TRBD1	TGCAGCGCTCTCCGGGACAGGGGGTTCTATGGCTACACCTTC	CSALRDRGFYGYTF
TRBJ1-5	TRBV19	-	-	TGTGCCAGTAGTATGGGCCTTCTCAACAATCAGCCCCAGCATTTT	CASSMGLLNNQPQHF
TRBJ2-3	TRBV4-1	-	TRBD2	TGCGCCAGCAGCCAAAGGGGACTAGATTTAGGAGATACGCAGTATTTT	CASSQRGLDLGDTQYF
TRBJ1-6	TRBV6-1	-	-	TGTGCCAGCAGTGAAGGGTCGGGGAGAAGAGCACCCCTCCACTTT	CASSEGSGRRAPLHF
TRBJ2-3	TRBV11-2	-	TRBD1	TGTGCCAGCAGCTCCTTACAGGGGGTCGGTACGCAGTATTTT	CASSSLQGVGTQYF
TRBJ2-1	TRBV5-6	-	-	TGTGCCAGCAGCTTAAGGGGAATCAATGAGCAGTTCTTC	CASSLRGINEQFF
TRBJ2-7	TRBV12-3/TRBV12-4	-	-	TGTGCCAGCAGTCCCGGTGTTGAGTCTGAGCAGTACTTC	CASSPGVESEQYF
TRBJ2-1	TRBV19	-	TRBD2	TGTGCCAGTAGTGCCCTAGCGGGGGGGGTCAATGAGCAGTTCTTC	CASSALAGGVNEQFF
TRBJ1-6	TRBV28	-	-	TGTGCCAGCATCTACGCTCGGAATTCACCCCTCCACTTT	CASIYARNSPLHF
TRBJ2-5	TRBV2	-	TRBD2	TGTGCCAGCAGTGAAGCGCGGGGGGGCCAAGAGACCCAGTACTTC	CASSEARGGQETQYF
TRBJ1-2	TRBV2	-	-	TGTGCCAGCAGTGAACTTGGCTACACCTTC	CASSELGYTF
TRBJ1-1	TRBV3-1/TRBV3-2	-	-	TGTGCCAGCAGTAGGGGGGGGGTTGAGACTGAAGCTTTCTTT	CASSRGGVETEAFF
TRBJ1-5	TRBV7-9	-	TRBD1	TGTGCCAGCAGCTCCGGGACAGGGTCGGTTCAGCCCCAGCATTTT	CASSSGTGSVQPQHF
TRBJ1-6	TRBV2	-	-	TGTGCCAGCACCCTGGGGGGAGGTGGCAATTCACCCCTCCACTTT	CASTLGGGGNSPLHF
TRBJ2-2	TRBV6-2/TRBV6-3	few	TRBD1	TGTGCCAGCAGTTACAGATTCGTCCCGGACAGGGGAACCTCGAACACCGGGGAGCTGTTTTTT	CASSYRFVPDRGTSNTGELFF
TRBJ1-1	TRBV12-3/TRBV12-4	-	-	TGTGCCAGCAGTTCGGACAGGAACACTGAAGCTTTCTTT	CASSSDRNTEAFF
TRBJ1-1	TRBV2	-	-	TGTGCCAGCAGTGAATTCCAGGAAGCTTTCTTT	CASSEFQEAFF
TRBJ2-3	TRBV14	-	-	TGTGCCAGCAGCCAAGCCGGGACTGCGCAGTATTTT	CASSQAGTAQYF
TRBJ1-1	TRBV3-1/TRBV3-2	-	-	TGTGCCAGCAGCCCCTTTGGTAGTGAAGCTTTCTTT	CASSPFGSEAFF
TRBJ1-3	TRBV9	-	TRBD1	TGTGCCAGCAGCGCCGACAGGGGGCTTGGGGACACCATATATTTT	CASSADRGLGDTIYF
TRBJ1-6	TRBV6-1	-	-	TGTGCCAGCAGTGAACTCCAGACATATAATTCACCCCTCCACTTT	CASSELQTYNSPLHF
TRBJ2-2	TRBV11-2	-	-	TGTGCCAGCAGACCAATAGCCTACAAAAGCACCGGGGAGCTGTTTTTT	CASRPIAYKSTGELFF
TRBJ2-5	TRBV10-3	-	TRBD2	TGTGCCATCAGTGGGACTAGCGGGCGGGAGACCCAGTACTTC	CAISGTSGRETQYF
TRBJ1-3	TRBV12-3/TRBV12-4	-	-	TGTGCCAGCAGTCACAGGGCCCACCGGTATTTT	CASSHRAHRYF
TRBJ2-2	TRBV15	-	-	TGTGCCACAAGGGGCTCGTTCACCGGGGAGCTGTTTTTT	CATRGSFTGELFF
TRBJ1-2	TRBV4-1	-	-	TGCGCCAGCAGCCCCCGGGGACAACCCGATGGCTACACCTTC	CASSPRGQPDGYTF
TRBJ1-5	TRBV5-6	few	-	TGTGCCAGCAGCTTCACTCCAGGGGAGAATCAGCCCCAGCATTTT	CASSFTPGENQPQHF
TRBJ1-1	TRBV11-3	-	TRBD1	TGTGCCAGCAGCTTAGTACAGGGGGCGGGTGACTCTGAAGCTTTCTTT	CASSLVQGAGDSEAFF
TRBJ2-5	TRBV19	-	TRBD1	TGTGCCAGTAGTATATCAAGGGGGCGCGTGATGGAGACCCAGTACTTC	CASSISRGRVMETQYF
TRBJ2-7	TRBV10-3	once	TRBD1	TGTGCCGCCGCCGGGACAGGGGGGCATAAGAGCCCCTACGAGCAGTACTTC	CAAAGTGGHKSPYEQYF
TRBJ1-1	TRBV24-1	-	-	TGTGCCACCAGTGATCCGCAGGGGCCCTCCGCTGAAGCTTTCTTT	CATSDPQGPSAEAFF
TRBJ2-1	TRBV5-1	few	TRBD1	TGCGCCAGCAGCTCGTCAGGGGGCGCCTACAATGAGCAGTTCTTC	CASSSSGGAYNEQFF
TRBJ1-3	TRBV5-1	-	TRBD1	TGCGCCAGCAGCGTACAGGGGGAAGGAAACACCATATATTTT	CASSVQGEGNTIYF
TRBJ2-2	TRBV11-2	-	TRBD2	TGTGCCAGCAGCCCTCAACTAGCGGCGAACACCGGGGAGCTGTTTTTT	CASSPQLAANTGELFF
TRBJ2-7	TRBV27	-	-	TGTGCCAGCAGTTCCCCCCTCCTTCGCGAGCAGTACTTC	CASSSPLLREQYF
TRBJ2-7	TRBV20-1	-	TRBD2	TGCAGTGCTAGTAGTCGGGTGGGGCTAGCGGGCCTTCCCTACGAGCAGTACTTC	CSASSRVGLAGLPYEQYF
TRBJ2-1	TRBV7-8	-	-	TGTGCCAGCAGCCGCGACTACTACAATGAGCAGTTCTTC	CASSRDYYNEQFF
TRBJ2-1	TRBV2	-	-	TGTGCCAGCAAGGAGAGTTCGTGGCATGAGCAGTTCTTC	CASKESSWHEQFF